The next 27 T cell receptor beta chains were all read from a single sample in a study of PD-L1 blockade in urothelial cancer. As for time point: pretreatment peripheral blood. Profiled with immunoSEQ multiplex PCR; TCRdb holds only in-frame clones, not every one. The sample carries around 100,000 clones, 87% recorded once. The material sequenced was PBMCs, taken around atezolizumab (anti-PD-L1) treatment. The receptors originated from a man aged 60 to 75 with urothelial cancer.

The rearrangement joins TRBV5-1 to TRBJ1-2, with D unclear. There are 12 residues in the CDR3. CDR1 is SGHRS, CDR2 YFSETQ, per germline. V lost 5 bases and J lost 4, with 9 bases in between. The CDR3 coding sequence is TGCGCCAGCAGAAAGGAGGCCTATGGCTACACCTTC. Protein sequence: CASRKEAYGYTF.

This chain connects TRBV30 to TRBJ2-1; D might be TRBD2 (5 bases). The ends were cut back, 0 bases at V and 0 bases at J, with 12 bases in the middle. The CDR3 runs to 16 residues. In germline, CDR1 is GTSNPN, CDR2 SVGIG (reference sequence). CDR3 DNA sequence: TGTGCCTGGAGTGTACGTGGTGGGAGCTCCTACAATGAGCAGTTCTTC. It specifies CAWSVRGGSSYNEQFF.

The V call is TRBV14, the J call TRBJ2-6, with no clear D. In germline, CDR1 is SGHDN, CDR2 FVKESK. The CDR3 extends over 15 amino acids. Trimming stripped 4 bases from V and 0 bases from J, with 7 bases between. CDR3 nucleotide sequence: TGTGCCAGCAGCCTCGTGGCCTCTGGGGCCAACGTCCTGACTTTC. As protein: CASSLVASGANVLTF.

The gene calls are TRBV19 and TRBJ1-5; no reliable D call. V was pared by 5 bases and J by 7 bases, with 15 bases between. This CDR3 region has 14 residues. CDR1 LNHDA and CDR2 SQIVND come from the germline V gene (reference sequence). This CDR3 is CASSPTPSGQPQHF. CDR3 nucleotide sequence: TGTGCCAGTAGTCCGACACCAAGCGGACAGCCCCAGCATTTT.

V usage is TRBV15 and J usage is TRBJ2-7, with D tentatively TRBD2 (6 bases). Germline CDR1 and CDR2: LNHNV and YYDKDF (reference sequence). With 5 bases removed from V and 2 bases from J, the gap between germline ends came to 16 bases. The CDR3 is 15 amino acids. Here the CDR3 DNA reads TGTGCCACCAGCCGCATGGGAGGCGCTACCTACGAGCAGTACTTC. Its protein product is CATSRMGGATYEQYF.

This chain joins TRBV5-4 and TRBJ2-6, with a tentative D call TRBD1 (6 bases). The CDR3 extends over 19 amino acids. Trimming stripped 4 bases from V and 0 bases from J, with 20 bases between. The V gene's germline CDR1 is SGHNT and CDR2 YYREEE (reference sequence). CDR3 sequence: CASSQTSGTLASGANVLTF. CDR3 DNA sequence: TGTGCCAGCAGCCAAACTTCGGGGACACTCGCCTCTGGGGCCAACGTCCTGACTTTC.

The rearrangement uses TRBV5-1 and TRBJ2-7, with D unresolved. Trimming cost V 0 bases and J 2 bases, with 9 bases left between them. The CDR3 consists of 14 residues. CDR1 and CDR2 (germline): SGHRS, YFSETQ. CDR3 sequence: CASSLGPSTYEQYF. The CDR3 coding sequence is TGCGCCAGCAGCTTGGGTCCTAGTACCTACGAGCAGTACTTC. Using reference TRBV5-1 and TRBJ2-7 for the parts outside the CDR3, the full variable domain is KAGVTQTPRYLIKTRGQQVTLSCSPISGHRSVSWYQQTPGQGLQFLFEYFSETQRNKGNFPGRFSGRQFSNSRSEMNVSTLELGDSALYLCASSLGPSTYEQYFGPGTRLTVT.

This clone was found a few times. The genes are TRBV4-3 and TRBJ2-2, with D maybe TRBD1 (5 bases). In germline, CDR1 is LGHNA, CDR2 YSLEER. The CDR3 has 14 residues. V dropped 7 bases and J dropped 0 bases, with 9 bases sitting between them. The CDR3 loop is CASNRQTNTGELFF. CDR3 DNA: TGCGCCAGCAACCGACAGACGAACACCGGGGAGCTGTTTTTT.

This rearrangement joins TRBV5-4 to TRBJ2-3; tentative D call: TRBD1 (6 bases). The length of the CDR3 is 14 residues. The V gene lost 6 bases and the J gene lost 7 bases, with 18 bases spanning the gap. Per germline, CDR1 SGHNT and CDR2 YYREEE (reference sequence). CDR3 DNA sequence: TGTGCCAGCACCCAGGGGTGGGCGGATAATACGCAGTATTTT. Its protein product is CASTQGWADNTQYF. The full variable domain, with the rest looked up from reference TRBV5-4 and TRBJ2-3, is ETGVTQSPTHLIKTRGQQVTLRCSSQSGHNTVSWYQQALGQGPQFIFQYYREEENGRGNFPPRFSGLQFPNYSSELNVNALELDDSALYLCASTQGWADNTQYFGPGTRLTVL.

Remarks on this clone: Other DNA sequences in the same sample also yield this CDR3. CDR3 sequence: CASSEGLAGPYEQYF. The CDR3 coding sequence is TGTGCCAGCAGTGAGGGACTAGCGGGGCCCTACGAGCAGTACTTC. V gene TRBV6-1 combines with J gene TRBJ2-7, with 13 bases identical to TRBD2. The CDR3 totals 15 residues. Trimming removed 3 bases from V and 2 bases from J; junction bases left unmatched: 1. Germline CDR1 is MNHNS and CDR2 is SASEGT.

This chain connects TRBV5-4 to TRBJ1-2; no reliable D call. This CDR3 spans 13 amino acids. Per the germline V gene, CDR1 is SGHNT and CDR2 is YYREEE (reference sequence). Trimming took 0 bases from V and 4 from J, leaving 7 bases between them. CDR3 in amino acids: CASSLAGGYGYTF. CDR3 DNA: TGTGCCAGCAGCTTGGCGGGAGGCTATGGCTACACCTTC.

The chain carries TRBV7-3 and TRBJ1-4; the D is unclear. The CDR3 covers 15 residues. Germline-derived CDR1 and CDR2 are SGHTA and FQGTGA. Trimming took off 3 bases at V and 0 bases at J, with 8 bases between the two ends. The CDR3 region is CASSLQVATNEKLFF. CDR3 DNA sequence: TGTGCCAGCAGCTTGCAGGTGGCAACTAATGAAAAACTGTTTTTT.

The chain recombines TRBV19 with TRBJ2-5, with TRBD2 matching 12 bases. V gave up 3 bases and J gave up 2 bases; unmatched junction bases: 4. The germline CDR1 and CDR2 sequences are LNHDA and SQIVND (reference sequence). The CDR3 spans 16 residues. The CDR3 nucleotides read TGTGCCAGTAGTATTCCTAGCGGGAGGGGGCAAGAGACCCAGTACTTC. It codes for CASSIPSGRGQETQYF. Supplemented by reference TRBV19 and TRBJ2-5, the full variable domain reads DGGITQSPKYLFRKEGQNVTLSCEQNLNHDAMYWYRQDPGQGLRLIYYSQIVNDFQKGDIAEGYSVSREKKESFPLTVTSAQKNPTAFYLCASSIPSGRGQETQYFGPGTRLLVL.

The table lists this clone with a few counts. The chain couples TRBV9 to TRBJ1-2, with TRBD1 identical over 9 bases. Germline V gene lookup returns CDR1 SGDLS and CDR2 YYNGEE. There are 13 residues in the CDR3. Germline trimming cut 3 bases from V and 8 bases from J; bases unmatched to any gene: 5. CDR3 in amino acids: CASSAGTGRGYTF. The CDR3 nucleotides read TGTGCCAGCAGCGCCGGGACAGGGCGGGGCTACACCTTC.

The rearrangement uses TRBV5-4 and TRBJ2-1, with 12 bases fitting TRBD2. CDR1 and CDR2 from the germline V gene are SGHNT and YYREEE (reference sequence). This CDR3 spans 16 amino acids. V shed 0 bases, J shed 8 bases, and the junction held 6 bases outside the gene matches. CDR3 amino acids: CASSLGTSGKFDEQFF. The DNA of the CDR3 is TGTGCCAGCAGCTTGGGGACTAGCGGGAAGTTCGATGAGCAGTTCTTC.

This clone was detected only once. The chain uses TRBV5-1 and TRBJ2-3, with 7 bases identical to TRBD2. The CDR3 spans 16 residues. J lost 0 bases, V lost 0 bases, and 4 bases had no gene match. The germline V gene encodes CDR1 SGHRS and CDR2 YFSETQ. As DNA, the CDR3 is TGCGCCAGCAGCTTGGCCGGGGGGTTCAGCACAGATACGCAGTATTTT. Translated: CASSLAGGFSTDTQYF.

This rearrangement joins TRBV18 to TRBJ1-1; 11 bases agree with TRBD1. The J segment lost 3 bases and the V segment lost 1 base, leaving 7 bases of the junction unmatched. The CDR3 contains 17 residues. Germline CDR1 is KGHSH and CDR2 is LQKENI. CDR3 amino acids: CASSPRTGGDSDTEAFF. The CDR3 DNA reads as TGTGCCAGCTCACCACGGACAGGGGGCGATTCAGACACTGAAGCTTTCTTT.

The CDR3 region is CASSEQSGGTEQYF. CDR3 sequence (DNA): TGTGCCAGCAGTGAACAGTCGGGGGGAACCGAGCAGTACTTC. V usage is TRBV2 and J usage is TRBJ2-7; 7 positions match TRBD2. Germline assignment: CDR1 SNHLY and CDR2 FYNNEI. The V and J ends lost 2 bases and 6 bases, in that order; junction bases with no gene match: 7. This CDR3 is built from 14 residues.

The chain employs TRBV5-1 and TRBJ2-1; TRBD2 matches 9 bases. The V gene's germline CDR1 is SGHRS and CDR2 YFSETQ. The V and J ends lost 2 bases and 1 base, in that order; junction bases with no gene match: 1. This CDR3 is built from 15 residues. CDR3 DNA sequence: TGCGCCAGCAGCTTTGCGGGAGGGTCCTACAATGAGCAGTTCTTC. Protein: CASSFAGGSYNEQFF.

The chain employs TRBV28 and TRBJ2-7, with D perhaps TRBD2 (7 bases). With 2 bases removed from V and 5 bases from J, the gap between germline ends came to 22 bases. Germline values: CDR1 MDHEN, CDR2 SYDVKM. The CDR3 loop spans 17 amino acids. CDR3 coding DNA: TGTGCCAGCAGTTTAGGGGGGGCCAGCGGGGTGGGCCACGAGCAGTACTTC. Its translation: CASSLGGASGVGHEQYF.

V usage is TRBV5-5 and J usage is TRBJ2-5; possible D gene TRBD1, 6 bases. V was clipped by 6 bases and J by 1 base, with 13 bases between them. Germline V gene lookup returns CDR1 SGHKS and CDR2 YYEKEE (reference sequence). The CDR3 is 14 residues long. CDR3 sequence reads: CASTWGQSQETQYF. CDR3 DNA sequence: TGTGCCAGCACCTGGGGGCAATCCCAAGAGACCCAGTACTTC.

V and J are TRBV4-2 and TRBJ2-7; 10 bases are a match to TRBD2. CDR1 is LGHNA and CDR2 is YNFKEQ in the germline V gene. The junction had 9 bases not matched to a gene; V was cut back by 4 bases and J by 0 bases. The CDR3 has 17 residues. CDR3 bases: TGTGCCAGCAGCCCTGGAACTAGCGGGACGAGCTCCTACGAGCAGTACTTC. It codes for CASSPGTSGTSSYEQYF.

This clone was observed a handful of times. This sequence joins TRBV30 and TRBJ2-7; D unclear. V was shortened by 0 bases and J by 5 bases, with 5 bases between the two germline ends. The CDR3 is 11 residues long. Germline loops: CDR1 GTSNPN, CDR2 SVGIG (reference sequence). As DNA, the CDR3 is TGTGCCTGGAGTGTGGGCCACGAGCAGTACTTC. It translates to CAWSVGHEQYF.

This clone has just a few counts. In the same sample, other DNA sequences code for this CDR3. The V and J genes are TRBV9 and TRBJ1-1; the D is unclear. The CDR3 runs 13 residues. V was trimmed by 0 bases and J by 1 base, leaving 4 bases between them. Per germline, CDR1 SGDLS and CDR2 YYNGEE. CDR3 loop: CASSVAGNTEAFF. The CDR3 DNA sequence: TGTGCCAGCAGCGTAGCAGGGAACACTGAAGCTTTCTTT.

The sample holds one count of this clone. V gene TRBV11-2 combines with J gene TRBJ2-1; TRBD2 might be the D (6 bases). The CDR3 is 17 residues long. CDR1 is SGHAT, CDR2 FQNNGV, per germline. V lost 3 bases and J 4 bases, leaving 19 bases between the germline ends. CDR3 sequence (DNA): TGTGCCAGCAGCTTCAAACTAGCTGCCTCACCTTACAATGAGCAGTTCTTC. This gives the protein CASSFKLAASPYNEQFF.

The chain combines TRBV7-8 with TRBJ2-7, with 7 bases matching TRBD1. The trim removed 1 base at V and 4 bases at J, leaving 4 bases unmatched. The CDR3 contains 14 residues. Germline lookup yields CDR1 SGHVS and CDR2 FQNEAQ. The CDR3 bases are TGTGCCAGCAGCTTAGGACAGGGCTGGTACGAGCAGTACTTC. It translates to CASSLGQGWYEQYF.

CDR3 in amino acids: CASSAGLADYNEQFF. The DNA of the CDR3 is TGTGCCAGCAGCGCGGGACTAGCGGATTACAATGAGCAGTTCTTC. V is TRBV9 and J is TRBJ2-1, with TRBD2 matching 11 bases. CDR3 size: 15 residues. CDR1 is SGDLS, CDR2 YYNGEE, per germline. V gave up 3 bases and J gave up 4 bases; unmatched junction bases: 3. Full variable domain (rest looked up from reference TRBV9 and TRBJ2-1): DSGVTQTPKHLITATGQRVTLRCSPRSGDLSVYWYQQSLDQGLQFLIQYYNGEERAKGNILERFSAQQFPDLHSELNLSSLELGDSALYFCASSAGLADYNEQFFGPGTRLTVL.